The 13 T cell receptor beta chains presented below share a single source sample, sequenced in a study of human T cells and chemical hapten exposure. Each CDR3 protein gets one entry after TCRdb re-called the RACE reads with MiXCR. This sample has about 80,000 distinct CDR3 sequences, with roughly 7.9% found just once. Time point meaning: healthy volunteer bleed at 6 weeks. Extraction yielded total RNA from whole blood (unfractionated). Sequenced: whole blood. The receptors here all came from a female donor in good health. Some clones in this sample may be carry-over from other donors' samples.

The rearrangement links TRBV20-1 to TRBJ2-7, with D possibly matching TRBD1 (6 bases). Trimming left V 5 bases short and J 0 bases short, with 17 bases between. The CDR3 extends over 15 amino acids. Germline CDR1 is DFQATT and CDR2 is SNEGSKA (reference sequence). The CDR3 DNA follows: TGCAGTGCTCGAGGGTCAGACAGGAGCTCCTACGAGCAGTACTTC. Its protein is CSARGSDRSSYEQYF.

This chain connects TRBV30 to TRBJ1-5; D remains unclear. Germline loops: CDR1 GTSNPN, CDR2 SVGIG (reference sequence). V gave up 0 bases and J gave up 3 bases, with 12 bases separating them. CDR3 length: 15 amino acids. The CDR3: CAWSVGSLFNQPQHF. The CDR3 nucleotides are TGTGCCTGGAGTGTAGGGTCGCTATTCAATCAGCCCCAGCATTTT.

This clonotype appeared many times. The CDR3 DNA sequence: TGTGCCAGTAGTATGGGGCTTAATTCACCCCTCCACTTT. Residues: CASSMGLNSPLHF. The chain recombines TRBV19 with TRBJ1-6; the D gene is possibly TRBD1 (5 bases). CDR1 and CDR2 from the germline V gene are LNHDA and SQIVND (reference sequence). This CDR3 spans 13 amino acids. Trimming took 3 bases from V and 6 from J, leaving 6 bases between them.

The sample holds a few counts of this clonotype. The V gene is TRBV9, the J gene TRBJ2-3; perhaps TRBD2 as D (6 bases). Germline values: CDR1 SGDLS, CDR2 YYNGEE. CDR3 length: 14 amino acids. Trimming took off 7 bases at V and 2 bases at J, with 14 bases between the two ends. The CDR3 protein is CASGQLADTDTQYF. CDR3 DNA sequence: TGTGCCAGCGGGCAGTTAGCGGACACAGATACGCAGTATTTT.

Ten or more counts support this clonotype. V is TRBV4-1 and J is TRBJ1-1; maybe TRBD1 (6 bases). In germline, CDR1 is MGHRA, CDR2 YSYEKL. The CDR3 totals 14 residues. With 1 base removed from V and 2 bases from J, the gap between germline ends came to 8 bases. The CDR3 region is CASSQGQVNTEAFF. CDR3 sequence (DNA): TGCGCCAGCAGCCAAGGACAGGTTAACACTGAAGCTTTCTTT.

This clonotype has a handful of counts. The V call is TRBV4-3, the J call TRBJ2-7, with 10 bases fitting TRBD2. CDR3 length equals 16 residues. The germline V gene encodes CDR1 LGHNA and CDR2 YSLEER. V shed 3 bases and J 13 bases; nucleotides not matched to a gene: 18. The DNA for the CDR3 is TGCGCCAGCAGCCACCCCCTGGTGGCTAGCGGGGGCCTAGTTTACTTC. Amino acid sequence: CASSHPLVASGGLVYF.

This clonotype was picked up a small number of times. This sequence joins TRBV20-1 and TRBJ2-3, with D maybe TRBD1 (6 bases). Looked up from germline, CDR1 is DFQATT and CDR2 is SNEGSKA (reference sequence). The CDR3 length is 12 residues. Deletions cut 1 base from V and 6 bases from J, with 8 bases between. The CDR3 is CSARGQEDTQYF. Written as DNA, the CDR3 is TGCAGTGCTAGAGGACAGGAGGATACGCAGTATTTT.

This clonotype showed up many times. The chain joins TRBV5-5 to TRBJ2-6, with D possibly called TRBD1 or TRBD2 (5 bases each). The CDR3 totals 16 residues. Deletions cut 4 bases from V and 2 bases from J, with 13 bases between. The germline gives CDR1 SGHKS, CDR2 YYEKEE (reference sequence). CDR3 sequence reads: CASSGGRVPGANVLTF. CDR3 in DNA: TGTGCCAGCAGCGGAGGCAGGGTCCCTGGGGCCAACGTCCTGACTTTC.

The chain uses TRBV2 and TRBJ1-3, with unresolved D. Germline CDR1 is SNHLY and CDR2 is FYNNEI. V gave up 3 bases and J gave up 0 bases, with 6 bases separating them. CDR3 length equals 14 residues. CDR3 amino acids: CASSDNPSGNTIYF. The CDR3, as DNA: TGTGCCAGCAGTGATAATCCCTCTGGAAACACCATATATTTT.

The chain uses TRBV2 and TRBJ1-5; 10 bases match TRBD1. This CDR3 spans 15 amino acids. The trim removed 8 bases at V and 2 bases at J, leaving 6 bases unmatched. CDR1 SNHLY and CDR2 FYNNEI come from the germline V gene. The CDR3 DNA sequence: TGTGCCAGCGTCGGGACAGGGGCCCGCAATCAGCCCCAGCATTTT. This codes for CASVGTGARNQPQHF.

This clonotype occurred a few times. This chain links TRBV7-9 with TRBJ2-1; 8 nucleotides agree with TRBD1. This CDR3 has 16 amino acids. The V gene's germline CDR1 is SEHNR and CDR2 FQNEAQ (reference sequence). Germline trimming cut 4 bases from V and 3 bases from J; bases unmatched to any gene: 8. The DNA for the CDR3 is TGTGCCAGCAGCTCAGGGGGCCACGGACTCTACAATGAGCAGTTCTTC. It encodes CASSSGGHGLYNEQFF.

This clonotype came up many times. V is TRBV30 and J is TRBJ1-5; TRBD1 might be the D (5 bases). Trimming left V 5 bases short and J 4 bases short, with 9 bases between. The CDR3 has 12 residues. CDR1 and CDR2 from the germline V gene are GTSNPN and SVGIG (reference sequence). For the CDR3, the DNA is TGTGCCTGGGCGCAGGGAAATCAGCCCCAGCATTTT. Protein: CAWAQGNQPQHF.

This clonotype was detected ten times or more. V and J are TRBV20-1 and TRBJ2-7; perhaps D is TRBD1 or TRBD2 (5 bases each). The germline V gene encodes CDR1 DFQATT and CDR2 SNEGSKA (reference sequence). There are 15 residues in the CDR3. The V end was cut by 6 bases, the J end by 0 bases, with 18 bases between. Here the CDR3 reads CSALNRDGSSYEQYF. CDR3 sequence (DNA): TGCAGTGCCCTTAACCGGGACGGTAGCTCCTACGAGCAGTACTTC.